This TCR beta chain was sequenced for a study of lymphopenia after photon versus proton radiotherapy. To note about this clone: Antigen specificity is unknown.

Study results and caveats: Larger post-nadir TCR diversity loss correlated inversely with survival in deceased patients. Oligoclonal CD8+ Temra expansion after nadir drove photon patients' diversity drop.

Germline assignment: CDR1 SQVTM and CDR2 ANQGSEA. V shed 5 bases, J shed 4 bases, and the junction held 5 bases outside the gene matches. This CDR3 is 13 amino acids long. This table comes from immunoSEQ multiplex PCR, and its TCRdb copy is limited to in-frame clones, with some not included. The sample consists of about 18,000 clones, 92% of them appearing once. The sequence was obtained from a woman between 40 and 50 years old with cholangiocarcinoma. Specimen: peripheral blood, collected from a patient treated with photon-based radiotherapy. The V call is TRBV29-1, the J call TRBJ2-7, with 10 bases lining up with TRBD1. CDR3 sequence (DNA): TGCAGCGTTCCGGGACAGGGGAGGTACGAGCAGTACTTC. It is translated as CSVPGQGRYEQYF.